This entry is about one T cell receptor (beta chain). Germline V lookup: CDR1 SGHRS, CDR2 YFSETQ. The V segment lost 2 bases and the J segment 4 bases; nucleotides outside the gene matches: 4. The CDR3 runs 15 residues. Data came from immunoSEQ multiplex PCR; TCRdb stores just in-frame clones and leaves some out. The data hold some 42,000 clones, with nearly 90% observed a single time. This specimen comes from a study of T cell changes during pregnancy in multiple sclerosis. This chain links TRBV5-1 with TRBJ2-5; 11 bases map to TRBD2. This specimen consisted of CD4+ T cells from peripheral blood mononuclear cells, obtained after pregnancy. The receptor was isolated from a female donor with multiple sclerosis, enrolled in a pregnancy study. In nucleotides, the CDR3 is TGCGCCAGCAGCTTACTAGCGGGGGACCTAGAGACCCAGTACTTC. Protein sequence: CASSLLAGDLETQYF.